This T cell receptor (beta chain) was captured in a study of T cell responses to AZD1222 COVID-19 vaccine (dated by TCRdb to the early 2020s). Notes on the research overall: A total of 233 trial participants underwent TCR sequencing, of whom about 200 received two doses of AZD1222 and about 26 received two doses of the MenACWY control vaccine. Enrollment into the trials was organized by age into subgroups of 18-55, 56-69 and 70-plus years, and those subgroups contained roughly 150, 30 and 60 TCR-sequenced participants, respectively. Broader findings and caveats from the paper: Because no day 14 peak-response samples were available, the repertoires could be characterized only after the peak T cell response. Epitopes outside the regions mutated in the B.1.351 and B.1.1.7 variants were reportedly recognized by nearly half of the unique spike-specific TCRs. Most participants were white British and females outnumbered males, and the authors suggested that clonal diversity may have been underestimated. In the small 56-69-year group, the increase in depth fell short of significance, most likely because of low power. A significant rise in spike-specific TCR breadth and depth was observed after two AZD1222 doses relative to day 0 and relative to MenACWY recipients. The vaccine-associated CD4 TCRs covered the entire spike protein, and the dominant responses fell in regions 160-218 and 743-854. Conclusions about previously exposed vaccinees were limited because only a handful of AZD1222 recipients were SARS-CoV-2 seropositive at baseline.

The CDR3 regions of human TCRbeta chains were analyzed by immunosequencing. The original methods were these. TCRs in the repertoires were compared against a reference library of SARS-CoV-2-specific TCRs that had been generated with the MIRA antigen-specificity platform. Breadth meant the fraction of unique TCRs that were SARS-CoV-2-associated, whereas depth meant the fraction of total T cells that were SARS-CoV-2-associated. Using the MIRA data, every spike-specific TCR was mapped to the spike region that the TCR reacted to and assigned to either a CD4 or a CD8 class. Log10-transformed breadth and depth values were compared by one-way ANOVA with Sidak's multiple comparisons tests. As stored in TCRdb, this immuneACCESS dataset retains in-frame rearrangements with V and J assigned. A fraction of the clones does not appear; measured against another copy, unresolved V genes explain less than half of the discrepancy, and the remainder lacks a known reason. That table furnishes V, J and clone size, whereas the DNA furnished D and trimming. This sample is represented by around 67,000 clones; about four fifths of them were singletons. About 6% of the sample rests with the top ten.

To note about this clone: It lacks a known antigen. Within one base of it there is no much larger clone, and no base qualities were kept.

V was cut back by 6 bases and J by 0 bases, leaving a gap of 12 bases between them. According to the germline V gene, CDR1 reads LGHNT and CDR2 reads FRNRAP. The CDR3 runs 15 residues from the cysteine to the phenylalanine. Just CDR3 DNA is preserved here, 45 bases in frame from base 1. The sample's time point label, in plain terms: about 28 days (+/-7) after the second vaccine dose. AZD1222 recipients whose second dose came at about 4 weeks and those whose second dose came at about 12 weeks were combined into one group, since spike-specific TCR depth and breadth did not differ between the two schedules. Vaccinee samples came from UK trials COV001 and COV002, including a single-blind randomized controlled phase 2/3 trial of AZD1222 (ChAdOx1 nCoV-19) in healthy adults. For TCRbeta chain sequencing, PBMC samples from trial participants were taken at day 0 and at day 28 after the second dose.

The material sequenced was peripheral blood, taken 28 days after the second AZD1222 dose. The rearrangement joined TRBV12-5 to TRBJ1-3; TRBD1 is perhaps the D gene, given 6 matching bases. The receptor comes from an adult who received the AZD1222 COVID-19 vaccine. The CDR3 reads as follows: CASGPDSSSGNTIYF. The DNA reads TGTGCTAGTGGCCCGGACAGCAGCTCTGGAAACACCATATATTTT.